This TCR beta chain was captured by sequencing in a study of CD8 T cells in ankylosing spondylitis. Points from the study as a whole: The clones that were linked to disease were reported to be significantly enriched in matched synovial fluid samples from ankylosing spondylitis patients. A motif in TCR beta, a set of about 8 highly homologous variants, appeared characteristic of ankylosing spondylitis blood.

A note on this clonotype: Its target is unknown.

MiXCR, applied by TCRdb to the 5' RACE reads, yields one record per CDR3 protein. Of roughly 220,000 distinct CDR3 sequences in the sample, about a sixth were seen once. Germline V gene lookup returns CDR1 DFQATT and CDR2 SNEGSKA (reference sequence). V lost 2 bases and J lost 1, with 12 bases in between. The CDR3 has 15 amino acids. The chain carries TRBV20-1 and TRBJ2-1; a weak D match, TRBD2 (6 bases). This sequence was found in a male donor with ankylosing spondylitis. The sample comprised blood, either unsorted or a sorted T cell fraction (not recorded which). The CDR3 nucleotides read TGCAGTGCTAGATCGGAGCGGGTATCCTACAATGAGCAGTTCTTC. Translated: CSARSERVSYNEQFF.